What follows are 3 T cell receptor beta chains derived from one specimen sequenced in a study of blood T cell repertoires in COVID-19. Using immunoSEQ multiplex PCR, the repertoire was profiled, and TCRdb retains in-frame clones only, with some absent. The sample has under 400,000 clones; about 91% are singletons. Sample: peripheral blood. The receptors were sampled from a woman under 40 with COVID-19, enrolled during active disease.

This chain links TRBV18 with TRBJ2-1; TRBD2 matches at 9 bases. V lost 8 bases to trimming and J lost 7 bases; unmatched junction nucleotides: 6. The V gene's germline CDR1 is KGHSH and CDR2 LQKENI. The CDR3 is made up of 13 amino acids. CDR3 sequence (DNA): TGTGCCAGCACAAGTAGCGGGGGTAATGAGCAGTTCTTC. Translating it yields CASTSSGGNEQFF. The variable domain in full, with the rest retrieved from reference TRBV18 and TRBJ2-1, is NAGVMQNPRHLVRRRGQEARLRCSPMKGHSHVYWYRQLPEEGLKFMVYLQKENIIDESGMPKERFSAEFPKEGPSILRIQQVVRGDSAAYFCASTSSGGNEQFFGPGTRLTVL.

The V and J genes are TRBV12-3 or TRBV12-4 and TRBJ1-2, with a tentative D call TRBD1 (6 bases). Trimming removed 5 bases at V and 4 bases at J, with 8 bases between. The CDR3 loop spans 12 amino acids. This chain's CDR3 is CASSLTGYGYTF. DNA for the CDR3: TGTGCCAGCAGTCTGACAGGCTATGGCTACACCTTC.

The rearrangement links TRBV4-3 to TRBJ2-3, with D maybe TRBD1 (5 bases). The CDR3 spans 14 residues. Trimming pared 1 base from V and 6 bases from J, leaving 11 bases between. Germline CDR1 is LGHNA and CDR2 is YSLEER. Written as DNA, the CDR3 is TGCGCCAGCAGCCAAGGTCTCAGGGCCGATACGCAGTATTTT. The encoded protein is CASSQGLRADTQYF.